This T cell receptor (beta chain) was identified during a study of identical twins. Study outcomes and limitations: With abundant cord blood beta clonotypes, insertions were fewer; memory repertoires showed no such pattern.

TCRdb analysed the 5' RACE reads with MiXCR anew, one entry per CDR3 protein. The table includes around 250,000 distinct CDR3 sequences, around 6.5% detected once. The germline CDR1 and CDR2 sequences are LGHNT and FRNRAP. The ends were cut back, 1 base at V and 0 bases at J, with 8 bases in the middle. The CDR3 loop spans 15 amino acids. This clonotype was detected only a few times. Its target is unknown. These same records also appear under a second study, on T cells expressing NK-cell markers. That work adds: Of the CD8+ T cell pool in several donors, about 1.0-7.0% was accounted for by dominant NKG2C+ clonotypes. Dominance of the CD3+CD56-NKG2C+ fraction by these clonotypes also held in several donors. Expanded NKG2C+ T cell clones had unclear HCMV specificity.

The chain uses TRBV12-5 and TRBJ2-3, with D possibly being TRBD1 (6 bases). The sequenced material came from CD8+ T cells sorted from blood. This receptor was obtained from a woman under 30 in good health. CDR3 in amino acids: CASGLGTASTDTQYF. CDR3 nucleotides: TGTGCTAGTGGTTTGGGGACAGCTAGCACAGATACGCAGTATTTT.